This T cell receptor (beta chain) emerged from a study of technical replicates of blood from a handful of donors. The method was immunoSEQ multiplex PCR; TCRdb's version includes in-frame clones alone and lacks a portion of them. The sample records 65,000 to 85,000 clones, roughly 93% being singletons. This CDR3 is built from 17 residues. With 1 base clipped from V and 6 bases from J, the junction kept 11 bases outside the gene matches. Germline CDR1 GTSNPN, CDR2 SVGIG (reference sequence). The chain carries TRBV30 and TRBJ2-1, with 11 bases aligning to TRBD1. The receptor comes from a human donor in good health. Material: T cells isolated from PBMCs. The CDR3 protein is CAWSGGQGARLSNEQFF. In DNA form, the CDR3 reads TGTGCCTGGAGTGGAGGACAGGGGGCCCGCTTGTCCAATGAGCAGTTCTTC.